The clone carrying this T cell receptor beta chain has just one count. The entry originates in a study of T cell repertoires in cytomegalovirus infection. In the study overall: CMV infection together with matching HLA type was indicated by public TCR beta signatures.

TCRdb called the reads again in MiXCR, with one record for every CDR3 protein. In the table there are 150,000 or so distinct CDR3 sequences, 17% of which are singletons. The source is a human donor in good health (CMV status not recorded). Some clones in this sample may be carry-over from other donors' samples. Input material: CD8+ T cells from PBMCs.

In DNA, the CDR3 is TGTGCCAGCAGTCTTGCGGTCGGGGAGCTGTTTTTT. This translates into CASSLAVGELFF. The chain links TRBV6-2 or TRBV6-3 to TRBJ2-2; D is undetermined. Trimming pared 5 bases from V and 7 bases from J, leaving 8 bases between. The CDR3 spans 12 residues. The germline V gene has CDR1 MNHEY and CDR2 SVGEGT.